The rows below give T cell receptor beta chains drawn from one sample of a study of radiotherapy plus CTLA-4 blockade in lung cancer. Generated by immunoSEQ multiplex PCR, the TCRdb table keeps only in-frame clones and is missing some. The sample lists about 56,000 clones, around 85% occurring once. Sequenced material: peripheral blood, taken from a patient treated with radiotherapy plus ipilimumab. The source is a human donor with non-small cell lung cancer who had a complete response to radiotherapy plus ipilimumab. Each CDR3 is given with its conserved first and last residue. The order of the fields is J gene, D gene, clone size, V gene, CDR3 DNA, CDR3 protein. A D gene is named only where the DNA matches it firmly. Size tells how often a clone was seen (once, few, many) or the class of an expanded clone, and some rows leave it out.

j_gene: TRBJ2-5
d_gene: NA
abundance: NA
v_gene: TRBV10-3
CDR3nt: TGTGCCATCAGTGAAGGGCAGGGTGGAGAGACCCAGTACTTC
CDR3aa: CAISEGQGGETQYF

j_gene: TRBJ1-3
d_gene: NA
abundance: NA
v_gene: TRBV18
CDR3nt: TGTGCCAGCTCACCCGCGGACACCATATATTTT
CDR3aa: CASSPADTIYF

j_gene: TRBJ2-3
d_gene: TRBD2
abundance: NA
v_gene: TRBV27
CDR3nt: TGTGCCAGCAGTTCGAGTAGCGGGAGTCGCAATACGCAGTATTTT
CDR3aa: CASSSSSGSRNTQYF

j_gene: TRBJ1-1
d_gene: NA
abundance: NA
v_gene: TRBV14
CDR3nt: TGTGCCAGCAGCCAAGTTTCGGGAGGGACTGAAGCTTTCTTT
CDR3aa: CASSQVSGGTEAFF

j_gene: TRBJ1-1
d_gene: TRBD1
abundance: NA
v_gene: TRBV5-1
CDR3nt: TGCGCCAGCAGCCTACTTGCTGGACAGGGGGCGGACACTGAAGCTTTCTTT
CDR3aa: CASSLLAGQGADTEAFF

j_gene: TRBJ2-7
d_gene: NA
abundance: NA
v_gene: TRBV5-5
CDR3nt: TGTGCCAGCACCGTTGGGGGCGGCAGTTACTACGAGCAGTACTTC
CDR3aa: CASTVGGGSYYEQYF

j_gene: TRBJ2-1
d_gene: TRBD2
abundance: NA
v_gene: TRBV7-7
CDR3nt: TGTGCTAGCAGCTTAGAAGCGGCGGCTAGCGGGGGGAACATATACAATGAGCAGTTCTTC
CDR3aa: CASSLEAAASGGNIYNEQFF

j_gene: TRBJ1-4
d_gene: NA
abundance: few
v_gene: TRBV15
CDR3nt: TGTGCCACCAGCAGTGGCGGCAGGGCGTATGAAAAACTGTTTTTT
CDR3aa: CATSSGGRAYEKLFF

j_gene: TRBJ1-4
d_gene: TRBD1
abundance: few
v_gene: TRBV7-6
CDR3nt: TGTGCCAGCAGCTTAGAGACAGGGATGGGGGAAAAACTGTTTTTT
CDR3aa: CASSLETGMGEKLFF

j_gene: TRBJ1-5
d_gene: NA
abundance: NA
v_gene: TRBV7-8
CDR3nt: TGTGCCAGCAGCCCCCTAAACACGGGGGGCAATCAGCCCCAGCATTTT
CDR3aa: CASSPLNTGGNQPQHF

j_gene: TRBJ2-7
d_gene: TRBD2
abundance: NA
v_gene: TRBV6-6
CDR3nt: TGTGCCAGCACCCCGGGGGGAATCAGCCACGAGCAGTACTTC
CDR3aa: CASTPGGISHEQYF

j_gene: TRBJ1-2
d_gene: NA
abundance: few
v_gene: TRBV7-2
CDR3nt: TGTGCCAGCAGCTGGCGGGGCCTAGAATCGGGCTACACCTTC
CDR3aa: CASSWRGLESGYTF

j_gene: TRBJ1-2
d_gene: NA
abundance: NA
v_gene: TRBV19
CDR3nt: TGTGCCAGTCGATCGACCGGGGGGATCGACTATGGCTACACCTTC
CDR3aa: CASRSTGGIDYGYTF

j_gene: TRBJ2-5
d_gene: NA
abundance: NA
v_gene: TRBV7-9
CDR3nt: TGTGCCAGCAGCCTTGAGGTTAGGGAGACCCAGTACTTC
CDR3aa: CASSLEVRETQYF

j_gene: TRBJ2-1
d_gene: NA
abundance: NA
v_gene: TRBV5-4
CDR3nt: TGTGCCAGCAGCTTGGACTTCAATGAGCAGTTCTTC
CDR3aa: CASSLDFNEQFF

j_gene: TRBJ2-5
d_gene: NA
abundance: NA
v_gene: TRBV7-9
CDR3nt: TGTGCCAGCAGCTTAGCCAGGTTCGTTCAAGAGACCCAGTACTTC
CDR3aa: CASSLARFVQETQYF

j_gene: TRBJ2-1
d_gene: NA
abundance: NA
v_gene: TRBV4-1
CDR3nt: TGCGCCAGCAGCCAAGATCCGGACAGAGAGCAGTTCTTC
CDR3aa: CASSQDPDREQFF

j_gene: TRBJ1-5
d_gene: TRBD1
abundance: NA
v_gene: TRBV28
CDR3nt: TGTGCCAGCAGTTTTTTAATGACAGGGAGACCGCAGCCCCAGCATTTT
CDR3aa: CASSFLMTGRPQPQHF

j_gene: TRBJ2-3
d_gene: TRBD2
abundance: NA
v_gene: TRBV11-3
CDR3nt: TGTGCCAGCAGCACCCGGGGGGGCCAGTTAGCAGATACGCAGTATTTT
CDR3aa: CASSTRGGQLADTQYF

j_gene: TRBJ2-2
d_gene: NA
abundance: NA
v_gene: TRBV2
CDR3nt: TGTGCCAGCCGAGCAGGGTGGACCGGGGAGCTGTTTTTT
CDR3aa: CASRAGWTGELFF

j_gene: TRBJ1-2
d_gene: TRBD1
abundance: NA
v_gene: TRBV19
CDR3nt: TGTGCCAGTAGTGAGGGGACAGCGCGTTGGAGCTACACCTTC
CDR3aa: CASSEGTARWSYTF

j_gene: TRBJ2-6
d_gene: NA
abundance: few
v_gene: TRBV5-1
CDR3nt: TGCGCCAGCAGCTTTCAGAACTCTGGGGCCAACGTCCTGACTTTC
CDR3aa: CASSFQNSGANVLTF

j_gene: TRBJ1-1
d_gene: TRBD1
abundance: few
v_gene: TRBV4-1
CDR3nt: TGCGCCAGCAGCCAGATCGACAGGGGGCGTTATGGCCCTTTCTTT
CDR3aa: CASSQIDRGRYGPFF

j_gene: TRBJ1-1
d_gene: NA
abundance: NA
v_gene: TRBV19
CDR3nt: TGTGCCAGTAGCCTAAGGAGGGATACAGCTTTCTTT
CDR3aa: CASSLRRDTAFF

j_gene: TRBJ1-3
d_gene: NA
abundance: NA
v_gene: TRBV7-9
CDR3nt: TGTGCCAGCAGCGCCTTCTCGGGTGGAAACACCATATATTTT
CDR3aa: CASSAFSGGNTIYF

j_gene: TRBJ2-7
d_gene: TRBD2
abundance: NA
v_gene: TRBV7-2
CDR3nt: TGTGCCAGCAGCTTTAATAAGCGGGGGTATTACGAGCAGTACTTC
CDR3aa: CASSFNKRGYYEQYF

j_gene: TRBJ1-1
d_gene: NA
abundance: NA
v_gene: TRBV4-1
CDR3nt: TGCGCCAGCAGCCAAGATCCGGGACTGGTAACGACTTTCTTT
CDR3aa: CASSQDPGLVTTFF

j_gene: TRBJ1-2
d_gene: NA
abundance: NA
v_gene: TRBV6-1
CDR3nt: TGTGCCAGCAGAACAGGGTTCGGCTACACCTTC
CDR3aa: CASRTGFGYTF

j_gene: TRBJ1-1
d_gene: TRBD1
abundance: NA
v_gene: TRBV7-2
CDR3nt: TGTGCCAGCAGCTTACTGATCGGGACAGGGCGGGGCACTGAAGCTTTCTTT
CDR3aa: CASSLLIGTGRGTEAFF

j_gene: TRBJ1-1
d_gene: TRBD1
abundance: NA
v_gene: TRBV7-7
CDR3nt: TGTGCTAGCAGCCTGACAGGGGTCACTGAAGCTTTCTTT
CDR3aa: CASSLTGVTEAFF

j_gene: TRBJ1-1
d_gene: NA
abundance: few
v_gene: TRBV7-9
CDR3nt: TGTGCCAGCAGCTTTACGCAGGGGACGGAAGCTTTCTTT
CDR3aa: CASSFTQGTEAFF

j_gene: TRBJ2-1
d_gene: TRBD1
abundance: NA
v_gene: TRBV6-5
CDR3nt: TGTGCCAGCAGTTCAAGAGGGACAGGGGGTAATGAGCAGTTCTTC
CDR3aa: CASSSRGTGGNEQFF

j_gene: TRBJ1-3
d_gene: NA
abundance: NA
v_gene: TRBV29-1
CDR3nt: TGCAGCGTTCACTCTGGAAACACCATATATTTT
CDR3aa: CSVHSGNTIYF

j_gene: TRBJ1-1
d_gene: TRBD1
abundance: NA
v_gene: TRBV7-2
CDR3nt: TGTGCCAGCAGTTTCAGGGGGCGCCGGACTGAGGCTTTCTTT
CDR3aa: CASSFRGRRTEAFF

j_gene: TRBJ1-3
d_gene: NA
abundance: NA
v_gene: TRBV19
CDR3nt: TGTGCCAGTAGGACCCGCTCTGGAGACACCATATATTTT
CDR3aa: CASRTRSGDTIYF

j_gene: TRBJ2-1
d_gene: NA
abundance: NA
v_gene: TRBV7-2
CDR3nt: TGTGCCAGCAGCTTAGGTGCGCCTCCCTACAATGAGCAGTTCTTC
CDR3aa: CASSLGAPPYNEQFF

j_gene: TRBJ2-2
d_gene: TRBD2
abundance: few
v_gene: TRBV11-2
CDR3nt: TGTGCCAGCAGCTTAAGGGGCGGGGGGCTAAACACCGGGGAGCTGTTTTTT
CDR3aa: CASSLRGGGLNTGELFF

j_gene: TRBJ2-5
d_gene: TRBD2
abundance: NA
v_gene: TRBV9
CDR3nt: TGTGCCAGCAGCGCCGGACTAGCGGGAGCCGAGACCCAGTACTTC
CDR3aa: CASSAGLAGAETQYF

j_gene: TRBJ2-1
d_gene: TRBD2
abundance: few
v_gene: TRBV6-1
CDR3nt: TGTGCCAGCAGTGAACAAGCGGGAGCGGTTTACAATGAGCAGTTCTTC
CDR3aa: CASSEQAGAVYNEQFF